The next 26 T cell receptor beta chains were all read from a single sample in a study of shared clonotypes between healthy human individuals. The method was immunoSEQ multiplex PCR; TCRdb's version includes in-frame clones alone and lacks a portion of them. Among roughly 510,000 clones listed, roughly 79% were seen once. Sequencing input: PBMCs. Receptor source: a woman aged 35 to 49 in good health. Some clones in this sample may be carry-over from other donors' samples.

This chain links TRBV11-2 with TRBJ2-7; the D gene is possibly TRBD2 (6 bases). The CDR3 spans 14 residues. The V end was cut by 2 bases, the J end by 2 bases, with 10 bases between. The V gene's germline CDR1 is SGHAT and CDR2 FQNNGV. DNA for the CDR3: TGTGCCAGCAGCTTAAGCGGGCCTACCTACGAGCAGTACTTC. Translating it yields CASSLSGPTYEQYF.

The chain employs TRBV7-6 and TRBJ1-4; 10 nucleotides align to TRBD1. CDR1 and CDR2 (germline): SGHVS, FNYEAQ. Trimming removed 5 bases from V and 12 bases from J; junction bases left unmatched: 12. This CDR3 is built from 15 residues. The CDR3 nucleotides read TGTGCCAGCAGCCTACGTCCGGGACAGGGGACGGAACTGTTTTTT. Translation gives CASSLRPGQGTELFF.

The chain has TRBV4-2 and TRBJ2-7; D gene ambiguous. With 1 base removed from V and 3 bases from J, the gap between germline ends came to 13 bases. From germline, CDR1 is LGHNA and CDR2 YNFKEQ. This CDR3 spans 15 amino acids. CDR3 residues: CASSQAADFYYEQYF. Here the CDR3 DNA reads TGTGCCAGCAGCCAAGCGGCAGATTTCTACTACGAGCAGTACTTC.

This clone appeared once. V and J are TRBV5-6 and TRBJ2-7; D might be TRBD1 or TRBD2, each matching 6 bases. The germline V gene encodes CDR1 SGHDT and CDR2 YYEEEE. This CDR3 contains 16 residues. V lost 0 bases, J lost 1 base, and 14 bases lay in between. CDR3 region: CASSLVRGLGSYEQYF. DNA for the CDR3: TGTGCCAGCAGCTTGGTCCGGGGGCTTGGATCCTACGAGCAGTACTTC.

This clone was counted a few times. V usage is TRBV14 and J usage is TRBJ2-5; D uncertain. The CDR3 sequence is 15 residues long. Looked up from germline, CDR1 is SGHDN and CDR2 is FVKESK. Trimming removed 4 bases at V and 2 bases at J, with 14 bases between. The chain's CDR3 is CASSPSTRFQETQYF. CDR3 bases: TGTGCCAGCAGCCCTAGTACCAGGTTTCAAGAGACCCAGTACTTC. Full variable domain (rest looked up from reference TRBV14 and TRBJ2-5): EAGVTQFPSHSVIEKGQTVTLRCDPISGHDNLYWYRRVMGKEIKFLLHFVKESKQDESGMPNNRFLAERTGGTYSTLKVQPAELEDSGVYFCASSPSTRFQETQYFGPGTRLLVL.

The genes are TRBV5-1 and TRBJ1-1; 8 bases are a match to TRBD1. Germline lookup yields CDR1 SGHRS and CDR2 YFSETQ. The CDR3 loop spans 16 amino acids. Trimming cost V 0 bases and J 4 bases; bases outside gene matches: 8. CDR3 sequence: CASSLEAGGAGTEAFF. The CDR3 DNA sequence: TGCGCCAGCAGCTTGGAGGCAGGGGGCGCGGGCACTGAAGCTTTCTTT. Supplemented by reference TRBV5-1 and TRBJ1-1, the full variable domain reads KAGVTQTPRYLIKTRGQQVTLSCSPISGHRSVSWYQQTPGQGLQFLFEYFSETQRNKGNFPGRFSGRQFSNSRSEMNVSTLELGDSALYLCASSLEAGGAGTEAFFGQGTRLTVV.

This clone has just one count. The chain has TRBV19 and TRBJ2-2; 7 bases agree with TRBD2. The V segment lost 4 bases and the J segment 3 bases; nucleotides outside the gene matches: 5. This CDR3 is 15 amino acids long. Germline lookup yields CDR1 LNHDA and CDR2 SQIVND (reference sequence). In DNA form, the CDR3 reads TGTGCCAGTAGTAGCGCTAGCGGATACACCGGGGAGCTGTTTTTT. Its protein product is CASSSASGYTGELFF. The full variable domain, in which reference TRBV19 and TRBJ2-2 provide the parts outside the CDR3, is DGGITQSPKYLFRKEGQNVTLSCEQNLNHDAMYWYRQDPGQGLRLIYYSQIVNDFQKGDIAEGYSVSREKKESFPLTVTSAQKNPTAFYLCASSSASGYTGELFFGEGSRLTVL.

The gene calls are TRBV30 and TRBJ1-6, with D unclear. The V gene lost 4 bases and the J gene lost 0 bases, with 16 bases spanning the gap. There are 17 residues in the CDR3. Germline CDR1 GTSNPN, CDR2 SVGIG (reference sequence). Here the CDR3 DNA reads TGTGCCTGGAACGGGATTCAAAACAGCTCCTATAATTCACCCCTCCACTTT. Translated: CAWNGIQNSSYNSPLHF.

In regard to this clone: Its ends do not fully match the called genes, so a read error is possible. This chain uses TRBV7-7 with TRBJ2-1; TRBD2 matches 9 bases. CDR1 SSHAT and CDR2 FNYEAQ come from the germline V gene (reference sequence). The length of the CDR3 is 14 residues. CDR3 protein: CASSRLAEAEEQFF. CDR3 in DNA: TGTGCTAGCAGCAGACTAGCGGAAGCCGAGGAGCAGTTCTTC.

Only a few counts were recorded for this clone. The same CDR3 arises from other DNA sequences in this sample as well. V usage is TRBV18 and J usage is TRBJ2-5; D is uncertain. The CDR3 length is 13 residues. V lost 3 bases and J lost 5, with 10 bases in between. Germline loops: CDR1 KGHSH, CDR2 LQKENI. The CDR3 loop reads CASSPGVGETQYF. The CDR3 region has the DNA TGTGCCAGCTCACCGGGCGTCGGGGAGACCCAGTACTTC.

The chain links TRBV2 to TRBJ2-3; 11 nucleotides agree with TRBD2. CDR1 is SNHLY and CDR2 is FYNNEI in the germline V gene. V shed 10 bases, J shed 0 bases, and the junction held 3 bases outside the gene matches. The CDR3 covers 14 residues. In DNA, the CDR3 is TGTGCCATACTAGCGGGAGTAAGCACAGATACGCAGTATTTT. Its translation is CAILAGVSTDTQYF. Complete variable domain (other parts from reference TRBV2 and TRBJ2-3): EPEVTQTPSHQVTQMGQEVILRCVPISNHLYFYWYRQILGQKVEFLVSFYNNEISEKSEIFDDQFSVERPDGSNFTLKIRSTKLEDSAMYFCAILAGVSTDTQYFGPGTRLTVL.

The chain couples TRBV7-2 to TRBJ2-7, with TRBD2 identical over 10 bases. This CDR3 has 15 residues. Germline-derived CDR1 and CDR2 are SGHTA and FQGNSA. The V gene end was trimmed by 5 bases and the J gene end by 2 bases; junction bases not matched to a gene: 6. For the CDR3, the DNA is TGTGCCAGCAGCGCGCGGACTAGCGGTACCTACGAGCAGTACTTC. Residues: CASSARTSGTYEQYF.

Only one count was recorded for this clone. The rearrangement uses TRBV4-3 and TRBJ2-2, with TRBD2 identical over 10 bases. CDR1 LGHNA and CDR2 YSLEER come from the germline V gene. After removal of 3 bases from V and 7 bases from J, the junction contained 8 bases not matched to a gene. CDR3 length: 16 residues. CDR3 nucleotides: TGCGCCAGCAGCCACTCCCTAGCGGGAGAAGGCGGGGAGCTGTTTTTT. This sequence encodes CASSHSLAGEGGELFF.

This chain uses TRBV29-1 with TRBJ2-7; D is unclear. This CDR3 is 12 amino acids long. CDR1 and CDR2 (germline): SQVTM, ANQGSEA. The ends were cut back, 4 bases at V and 2 bases at J, with 9 bases in the middle. The CDR3 sequence: CSVATPTYEQYF. In nucleotides, the CDR3 is TGCAGCGTTGCGACCCCTACCTACGAGCAGTACTTC.

This clone was seen a few times. V and J are TRBV7-9 and TRBJ1-1; no definite D call. The V end lost 5 bases, the J end lost 4 bases, and 17 bases lay between the germline ends. CDR3 length equals 15 residues. Germline assignment: CDR1 SEHNR and CDR2 FQNEAQ (reference sequence). The CDR3 spells CASSPPADWGTEAFF. CDR3 sequence (DNA): TGTGCCAGCAGCCCCCCGGCAGATTGGGGCACTGAAGCTTTCTTT.

This clone was found a few times. One end of the junction does not line up with germline, which may come from a read error. The chain has TRBV7-7 and TRBJ2-5, with D perhaps being TRBD1 or TRBD2 (6 bases each). The CDR3 extends over 13 amino acids. Germline V gene data show CDR1 as SSHAT and CDR2 as FNYEAQ (reference sequence). The CDR3 bases are TGTGCTAGCAGCCCGAGGGGGGCAGAGACCCAGTACTTC. Translated, it gives CASSPRGAETQYF.

The chain joins TRBV27 to TRBJ2-7; D is undetermined. Germline CDR1 and CDR2: MNHEY and SMNVEV (reference sequence). The CDR3 totals 14 residues. The V and J ends lost 6 bases and 1 base respectively, with 13 bases between them. CDR3: CASSLGPKSYEQYF. The CDR3 region has the DNA TGTGCCAGCAGCCTAGGACCCAAATCCTACGAGCAGTACTTC.

The chain uses TRBV23-1 and TRBJ2-2; 11 nucleotides align to TRBD2. TRBV23-1 is filed as an ORF, its function uncertain. Trimming at V came to 8 bases and at J to 0 bases, leaving 11 bases not matched to a gene. The CDR3 spans 18 residues. The CDR3 DNA sequence: TGCGCCAGCCCCCCCAATCTAGCGGGAGGTCCGAACACCGGGGAGCTGTTTTTT. Protein product: CASPPNLAGGPNTGELFF.

V usage is TRBV5-4 and J usage is TRBJ1-1, with D hard to call. Germline-derived CDR1 and CDR2 are SGHNT and YYREEE (reference sequence). Trimming shortened V by 0 bases and J by 7 bases, and 10 bases separated the two germline ends. The CDR3 covers 13 residues. The CDR3, as DNA: TGTGCCAGCAGCTTGGAGGTCGATAGTGAAGCTTTCTTT. Translated, it gives CASSLEVDSEAFF.

This clone was recorded once. The genes are TRBV7-9 and TRBJ2-7; perhaps TRBD1 as D (5 bases). V was clipped by 5 bases and J by 3 bases, with 14 bases between them. Germline V gene data show CDR1 as SEHNR and CDR2 as FQNEAQ (reference sequence). This CDR3 region has 14 residues. CDR3 sequence (DNA): TGTGCCAGCAGCGATCTAAGGGGCCACTACGAGCAGTACTTC. It yields the protein CASSDLRGHYEQYF.

Only a few counts were recorded for this clone. The sample contains more than one DNA sequence encoding this CDR3. The chain has TRBV6-5 and TRBJ1-4; 7 bases match TRBD1. Germline CDR1 reads MNHEY; CDR2 reads SVGAGI. CDR3 length equals 14 residues. The V and J ends lost 5 bases and 5 bases, in that order; junction bases with no gene match: 5. The CDR3 DNA follows: TGTGCCAGCAGTCAGGGGGGGCGCAATGAAAAACTGTTTTTT. It specifies CASSQGGRNEKLFF.

This clone was found once. The chain joins TRBV6-1 to TRBJ1-5, with 9 bases matching TRBD1. Germline assignment: CDR1 MNHNS and CDR2 SASEGT. Trimming removed 8 bases from V and 10 bases from J; junction bases left unmatched: 12. This CDR3 comprises 14 residues. CDR3 amino acids: CASRTGAEIFPQHF. The CDR3 DNA follows: TGTGCCAGCCGGACAGGGGCCGAGATTTTTCCCCAGCATTTT.

This clone was picked up one time. Other DNA sequences of this sample code for an identical CDR3. This sequence joins TRBV27 and TRBJ2-7; 10 nucleotides align to TRBD2. The CDR3 has 15 amino acids. Germline lookup yields CDR1 MNHEY and CDR2 SMNVEV (reference sequence). V shed 0 bases and J 6 bases; nucleotides not matched to a gene: 5. This chain's CDR3 is CASSLSLAGVGEQYF. CDR3 bases: TGTGCCAGCAGTTTATCTCTAGCGGGAGTGGGCGAGCAGTACTTC.

This clone was detected ten times or more. This sequence joins TRBV19 and TRBJ1-5, with TRBD1 identical over 12 bases. The germline V gene has CDR1 LNHDA and CDR2 SQIVND (reference sequence). The CDR3 sequence is 16 residues long. Trimming cost V 1 base and J 3 bases; bases outside gene matches: 1. CDR3 DNA: TGTGCCAGTAGTATAGGGGACAGGGGGCTCAATCAGCCCCAGCATTTT. Translated, it gives CASSIGDRGLNQPQHF.

The V gene is TRBV11-1, the J gene TRBJ2-1; TRBD1 aligns across 8 bases. V shed 4 bases and J 4 bases; nucleotides not matched to a gene: 6. The CDR3 is 15 amino acids. Germline V gene lookup returns CDR1 SGHAT and CDR2 FQDESV (reference sequence). The CDR3: CASSYDRGAYNEQFF. For the CDR3, the DNA is TGTGCCAGCAGCTATGACAGGGGTGCTTACAATGAGCAGTTCTTC.

As to this clone: In the same sample, other DNA sequences code for this CDR3. This chain uses TRBV10-3 with TRBJ2-5, with D possibly TRBD1 on 6 matching bases. V was shortened by 4 bases and J by 5 bases, with 11 bases between the two germline ends. Germline assignment: CDR1 ENHRY and CDR2 SYGVKD. CDR3 length equals 13 residues. CDR3 loop: CAISGGPGETQYF. Here the CDR3 DNA reads TGTGCCATCAGTGGGGGGCCGGGGGAGACCCAGTACTTC.